This T cell receptor (beta chain) is drawn from a study of cytotoxic CD8 clonotypes in ibrutinib-treated CLL. Overall study findings and caveats: Clonality went up at ibrutinib response and then declined back toward baseline at progression.

Note on this clone: The antigen remains undetermined.

Method: immunoSEQ multiplex PCR; TCRdb's copy keeps in-frame clones and lacks some. Of about 310,000 clones listed, 70% to 80% are singletons. CDR3 length: 15 amino acids. The V gene's germline CDR1 is SGHTA and CDR2 FQGNSA. V was pared by 2 bases and J by 9 bases, with 17 bases between. The sample was PBMCs, taken before ibrutinib treatment. The V call is TRBV7-2, the J call TRBJ2-1; D is perhaps TRBD1 or TRBD2 (6 bases each). This clonotype was obtained from a human donor with chronic lymphocytic leukemia. The DNA for the CDR3 is TGTGCCAGCAGCTTAAGACTAGGGGGGTTTGGTGAGCAGTTCTTC. Translation: CASSLRLGGFGEQFF.